The 26 T cell receptor beta chains below all came from one sample that was sequenced in a study of CD4 T cells in relation to SARS-CoV-2 and coronaviruses. Their target antigens are unknown. The repertoire was sequenced with immunoSEQ multiplex PCR; TCRdb's copy has only in-frame clones and lacks some. The sample contains tens of thousands of clones, about two thirds of which appear only once. Before the COVID-19 pandemic, during about 2011-2019, CD4+ T cells were taken from unexposed donors. Isolation of CD4+ T cells took place after roughly nine days in culture. The material sequenced was CD4+ T cells from PBMCs, cultured in vitro. Receptors originate from a human donor in good health.

This chain links TRBV7-9 with TRBJ2-7; 7 bases match TRBD2. The CDR3 extends over 14 amino acids. V shed 8 bases, J shed 3 bases, and the junction held 10 bases outside the gene matches. Germline CDR1 SEHNR, CDR2 FQNEAQ (reference sequence). CDR3 region: CASEEDGGGYEQYF. The CDR3 DNA reads as TGTGCCAGCGAGGAAGATGGCGGGGGCTACGAGCAGTACTTC.

This clone was recorded only once. The V and J genes are TRBV11-3 and TRBJ2-7, with 7 nucleotides matching TRBD1. This CDR3 is 14 amino acids long. Germline V lookup: CDR1 SGHNT, CDR2 YENEEA. V was pared by 5 bases and J by 6 bases, with 10 bases of the junction left unmatched. The CDR3 DNA follows: TGTGCCAGCAGCCCGGGACAGAGCAGCGGCGAGCAGTACTTC. It yields the protein CASSPGQSSGEQYF.

The gene calls are TRBV6-2 or TRBV6-3 and TRBJ2-4; unclear D gene. CDR1 MNHEY and CDR2 SVGEGT come from the germline V gene. The length of the CDR3 is 14 residues. The V end was cut by 2 bases, the J end by 1 base, with 6 bases between. CDR3 coding DNA: TGTGCCAGCAGTTACGCTTCGGCCAAAAACATTCAGTACTTC. Its protein is CASSYASAKNIQYF.

The V and J genes are TRBV5-1 and TRBJ2-2, with D unclear. V was clipped by 2 bases and J by 0 bases, with 8 bases between them. Germline V CDR1 and CDR2: SGHRS, YFSETQ. The CDR3 is 15 residues long. The CDR3 here is CASSFTVSNTGELFF. The CDR3, as DNA: TGCGCCAGCAGCTTTACAGTTTCGAACACCGGGGAGCTGTTTTTT.

This clone was seen only a few times. The V call is TRBV4-1, the J call TRBJ2-3; D not resolved. The CDR3 covers 17 residues. The ends were cut back, 0 bases at V and 0 bases at J, with 13 bases in the middle. Per germline, CDR1 MGHRA and CDR2 YSYEKL. The CDR3 bases are TGCGCCAGCAGCCAAGAGAATCAGTGGGAAAGCACAGATACGCAGTATTTT. Translated, it gives CASSQENQWESTDTQYF.

This clone was counted once. V is TRBV5-1 and J is TRBJ2-1, with 9 nucleotides matching TRBD2. CDR3 size: 14 residues. The trim removed 6 bases at V and 4 bases at J, leaving 5 bases unmatched. The germline V gene has CDR1 SGHRS and CDR2 YFSETQ. DNA of the CDR3: TGCGCCAGCACTGGCGGGAGGGCTTACAATGAGCAGTTCTTC. As protein: CASTGGRAYNEQFF. Using reference TRBV5-1 and TRBJ2-1 for the parts outside the CDR3, the full variable domain is KAGVTQTPRYLIKTRGQQVTLSCSPISGHRSVSWYQQTPGQGLQFLFEYFSETQRNKGNFPGRFSGRQFSNSRSEMNVSTLELGDSALYLCASTGGRAYNEQFFGPGTRLTVL.

The chain employs TRBV12-3 or TRBV12-4 and TRBJ1-1, with D unclear. This CDR3 is built from 11 residues. V lost 5 bases to trimming and J lost 7 bases, with 8 bases between them. Written as DNA, the CDR3 is TGTGCCAGCAGTCCCCTCTATGAAGCTTTCTTT. It translates to CASSPLYEAFF.

V and J are TRBV7-9 and TRBJ1-2; no firm D call. Germline V CDR1 and CDR2: SEHNR, FQNEAQ (reference sequence). This CDR3 comprises 12 residues. Trimming removed 3 bases from V and 6 bases from J, with 8 bases in between. The CDR3 DNA reads as TGTGCCAGCAGCTTCATCCCGCATGGCTACACCTTC. Amino acids: CASSFIPHGYTF. Full variable domain (outside the CDR3, taken from reference TRBV7-9 and TRBJ1-2): DTGVSQNPRHKITKRGQNVTFRCDPISEHNRLYWYRQTLGQGPEFLTYFQNEAQLEKSRLLSDRFSAERPKGSFSTLEIQRTEQGDSAMYLCASSFIPHGYTFGSGTRLTVV.

The rearrangement joins TRBV2 to TRBJ1-2; 8 nucleotides align to TRBD1. The CDR3 covers 17 residues. The junction had 9 bases not matched to a gene; V was cut back by 3 bases and J by 0 bases. CDR1 is SNHLY and CDR2 is FYNNEI in the germline V gene. In DNA, the CDR3 is TGTGCCAGCAGTGACGACAGGGGCGTTACTTCTAACTATGGCTACACCTTC. This gives the protein CASSDDRGVTSNYGYTF.

This clone has more than one count but fewer than ten. The chain links TRBV30 to TRBJ2-7; D is unresolved. CDR3 size: 12 residues. Germline CDR1 and CDR2: GTSNPN and SVGIG (reference sequence). The V end lost 6 bases, the J end lost 1 base, and 10 bases lay between the germline ends. CDR3 sequence: CACGRISYEQYF. The CDR3 DNA reads as TGTGCCTGCGGTCGGATTTCCTACGAGCAGTACTTC.

This sequence joins TRBV1 and TRBJ1-1; TRBD1, as called in the table, went unchecked against the DNA. TRBV1 has pseudogene status. The CDR3 totals 15 residues. The CDR3 DNA is TGCACCAGCAGCCCAAGAGAGACAGGAGACATGGGGGCTTTCTTT. It codes for CTSSPRETGDMGAFF.

This clone came up a few times. V and J are TRBV7-9 and TRBJ1-2; D may be TRBD1 (6 bases). CDR1 is SEHNR, CDR2 FQNEAQ, per germline (reference sequence). The CDR3 is made up of 14 amino acids. Trimming took 7 bases from V and 8 from J, leaving 20 bases between them. Here the CDR3 reads CASTMTGTQEGYTF. The CDR3 DNA reads as TGTGCCAGCACTATGACAGGAACCCAGGAAGGCTACACCTTC. Based on the CDR3 plus reference TRBV7-9 and TRBJ1-2, the full variable domain is DTGVSQNPRHKITKRGQNVTFRCDPISEHNRLYWYRQTLGQGPEFLTYFQNEAQLEKSRLLSDRFSAERPKGSFSTLEIQRTEQGDSAMYLCASTMTGTQEGYTFGSGTRLTVV.

CDR3 sequence (DNA): TGCGCCAGCAGCCAAGAAGGGTTCAGGACTTTCTCCTACAATGAGCAGTTCTTC. Its translation: CASSQEGFRTFSYNEQFF. The rearrangement links TRBV4-1 to TRBJ2-1, with D perhaps matching TRBD2 (5 bases). This CDR3 is 18 amino acids long. V dropped 0 bases and J dropped 0 bases, with 15 bases sitting between them. CDR1 MGHRA and CDR2 YSYEKL come from the germline V gene.

The chain has TRBV19 and TRBJ2-1; 7 bases fit TRBD2. Germline V gene sequence: CDR1 LNHDA, CDR2 SQIVND (reference sequence). V lost 3 bases, J lost 8 bases, and 19 bases stayed unmatched. The length of the CDR3 is 18 residues. The CDR3 is CASSMKGPNRSGSHEQFF. CDR3 DNA: TGTGCCAGTAGTATGAAAGGGCCAAACCGTAGCGGGTCCCATGAGCAGTTCTTC.

This clone was seen only once. The chain is built from TRBV7-2 and TRBJ2-3; no definite D call. V shed 1 base and J shed 1 base, with 3 bases lying between them. CDR1 is SGHTA, CDR2 FQGNSA, per germline. CDR3 length: 13 residues. The CDR3 region has the DNA TGTGCCAGCAGCTTAGGTCGCACAGATACGCAGTATTTT. It is translated as CASSLGRTDTQYF.

This rearrangement joins TRBV6-2 or TRBV6-3 to TRBJ2-7; possibly TRBD2 for D (7 bases). The V end lost 5 bases, the J end lost 4 bases, and 21 bases lay between the germline ends. This CDR3 contains 16 residues. Germline V gene lookup returns CDR1 MNHEY and CDR2 SVGEGT. This CDR3 reads CASSPWGGLAPYEQYF. CDR3 nucleotide sequence: TGTGCCAGCAGTCCGTGGGGGGGCCTAGCCCCTTACGAGCAGTACTTC.

This chain joins TRBV7-9 and TRBJ1-1; D is possibly TRBD1 (5 bases). Trimming took 3 bases from V and 2 from J, leaving 7 bases between them. The germline V gene has CDR1 SEHNR and CDR2 FQNEAQ (reference sequence). CDR3 size: 13 residues. CDR3: CASSLTANTEAFF. The CDR3 DNA follows: TGTGCCAGCAGCTTGACAGCTAACACTGAAGCTTTCTTT. Drawing the rest from reference TRBV7-9 and TRBJ1-1, the complete variable domain is DTGVSQNPRHKITKRGQNVTFRCDPISEHNRLYWYRQTLGQGPEFLTYFQNEAQLEKSRLLSDRFSAERPKGSFSTLEIQRTEQGDSAMYLCASSLTANTEAFFGQGTRLTVV.

V gene TRBV5-6 combines with J gene TRBJ1-3, with 12 bases that match TRBD1. The CDR3 is made up of 16 amino acids. J lost 4 bases, V lost 4 bases, and 6 bases had no gene match. Germline loops: CDR1 SGHDT, CDR2 YYEEEE. The CDR3 region is CASSPGTGGAGNTIYF. In DNA form, the CDR3 reads TGTGCCAGCAGCCCCGGGACAGGGGGCGCCGGAAACACCATATATTTT.

This rearrangement joins TRBV12-3 or TRBV12-4 to TRBJ1-6; D remains unclear. Trimming cost V 3 bases and J 13 bases, with 7 bases left between them. This CDR3 spans 11 amino acids. In DNA, the CDR3 is TGTGCCAGCAGTTTGTCCTTGCCCCTCCACTTT. Protein product: CASSLSLPLHF.

This clone was found a few times. Here the CDR3 reads CASSTWGGSDQPQHF. CDR3 DNA sequence: TGTGCCAGCAGTACCTGGGGGGGGTCGGATCAGCCCCAGCATTTT. The V and J genes are TRBV6-2 or TRBV6-3 and TRBJ1-5; TRBD1 is a possible D gene (5 bases). Trimming removed 5 bases at V and 5 bases at J, with 16 bases between. The germline gives CDR1 MNHEY, CDR2 SVGEGT. CDR3 length: 15 amino acids.

This chain connects TRBV29-1 to TRBJ2-3; 12 nucleotides agree with TRBD2. Germline V gene data show CDR1 as SQVTM and CDR2 as ANQGSEA. The CDR3 length is 15 residues. The J segment lost 2 bases and the V segment lost 3 bases, leaving 3 bases of the junction unmatched. The CDR3 DNA sequence: TGCAGCGTTGACGCTAGCGGGAGGGCCACAGATACGCAGTATTTT. Amino acid sequence: CSVDASGRATDTQYF.

The rearrangement uses TRBV7-9 and TRBJ1-1, with no clear D. Germline loops: CDR1 SEHNR, CDR2 FQNEAQ (reference sequence). CDR3 length equals 13 residues. With 7 bases removed from V and 6 bases from J, the gap between germline ends came to 15 bases. This chain's CDR3 is CASNPEWGSEAFF. The CDR3 DNA is TGTGCCAGCAACCCCGAATGGGGATCTGAAGCTTTCTTT.

This chain uses TRBV5-1 with TRBJ2-3; D is unclear. The CDR3 sequence is 13 residues long. Trimming cost V 7 bases and J 2 bases, with 11 bases left between them. Germline lookup yields CDR1 SGHRS and CDR2 YFSETQ. CDR3 sequence (DNA): TGCGCCAGCGAGGAGCCAAACACAGATACGCAGTATTTT. Translated: CASEEPNTDTQYF.

Only a few counts were recorded for this clone. V usage is TRBV4-1 and J usage is TRBJ1-2; possibly TRBD1 for D (5 bases). Germline loops: CDR1 MGHRA, CDR2 YSYEKL. The CDR3 loop spans 12 amino acids. V was trimmed by 4 bases and J by 8 bases, leaving 11 bases between them. The CDR3 nucleotides are TGCGCCAGCAGCCCCGTGGGACGCGGCTACACCTTC. Protein product: CASSPVGRGYTF.

V and J are TRBV5-4 and TRBJ2-1; no definite D call. The ends were cut back, 3 bases at V and 5 bases at J, with 9 bases in the middle. Germline lookup yields CDR1 SGHNT and CDR2 YYREEE (reference sequence). The CDR3 is 13 residues long. The CDR3 nucleotides are TGTGCCAGCAGCTCCATGCGCCACAATGAGCAGTTCTTC. Translated, it gives CASSSMRHNEQFF.

The chain has TRBV6-6 and TRBJ1-2, with D perhaps matching TRBD1 (5 bases). The CDR3 consists of 14 residues. The V gene's germline CDR1 is MNHNY and CDR2 SVGAGI (reference sequence). Deletions cut 2 bases from V and 2 bases from J, with 9 bases between. CDR3 sequence (DNA): TGTGCCAGCAGTTACGGGGCAGGGAACTATGGCTACACCTTC. Translating gives CASSYGAGNYGYTF.